A single sample is the source of the 31 T cell receptor beta chains below, sequenced in a study of T cell responses to AZD1222 COVID-19 vaccine. Only in-frame clones appear in the TCRdb table, and some are missing; sequencing was by immunoSEQ multiplex PCR. The sample lists approximately 83,000 clones, around nine tenths occurring once. This sample comprised peripheral blood, obtained on day 0 of MenACWY control vaccination. These receptors were collected from an adult in good health.

V usage is TRBV6-6 and J usage is TRBJ1-1; D possibly corresponds to TRBD1 (5 bases). Germline CDR1 is MNHNY and CDR2 is SVGAGI (reference sequence). V gave up 5 bases and J gave up 1 base, with 14 bases separating them. The CDR3 runs 15 residues. CDR3 nucleotides: TGTGCCAGCAGTACCCCAGGGCAGGGGAACACTGAAGCTTTCTTT. This sequence encodes CASSTPGQGNTEAFF.

The chain recombines TRBV5-5 with TRBJ1-1, with D unresolved. Germline CDR1 is SGHKS and CDR2 is YYEKEE (reference sequence). This CDR3 is built from 13 residues. V dropped 4 bases and J dropped 1 base, with 8 bases sitting between them. The CDR3 DNA sequence: TGTGCCAGCAGCCTCGTTTCGAACACTGAAGCTTTCTTT. Translation gives CASSLVSNTEAFF.

The chain employs TRBV28 and TRBJ1-2; 8 bases align to TRBD1. The length of the CDR3 is 15 residues. CDR1 is MDHEN and CDR2 is SYDVKM in the germline V gene. The V gene end was trimmed by 4 bases and the J gene end by 12 bases; junction bases not matched to a gene: 16. The DNA of the CDR3 is TGTGCCAGCAGTTCCCCATCCACAGGGGGATTCACTCACACCTTC. Translation gives CASSSPSTGGFTHTF.

V and J are TRBV15 and TRBJ1-5; tentatively, D is TRBD1 (6 bases). V lost 1 base to trimming and J lost 4 bases, with 11 bases between them. There are 15 residues in the CDR3. CDR1 and CDR2 from the germline V gene are LNHNV and YYDKDF (reference sequence). In nucleotides, the CDR3 is TGTGCCACCAGCAGAGTTACAGGGATAAATCAGCCCCAGCATTTT. It encodes CATSRVTGINQPQHF.

The V call is TRBV19, the J call TRBJ1-2; possible D gene TRBD1, 5 bases. Trimming removed 5 bases at V and 6 bases at J, with 16 bases between. The CDR3 loop spans 14 amino acids. Germline V gene data show CDR1 as LNHDA and CDR2 as SQIVND (reference sequence). CDR3 protein: CASSFPGGVDGYTF. The CDR3 bases are TGTGCCAGTAGTTTTCCGGGGGGGGTTGATGGCTACACCTTC.

This clone was counted only a few times. The chain is built from TRBV7-2 and TRBJ2-1; D gene unclear. Trimming shortened V by 1 base and J by 10 bases, and 14 bases separated the two germline ends. The CDR3 is made up of 14 amino acids. Germline assignment: CDR1 SGHTA and CDR2 FQGNSA. The CDR3, as DNA: TGTGCCAGCAGCTTAGATTTCGGTGTACAGGAGCAGTTCTTC. Amino acids: CASSLDFGVQEQFF.

With regard to this clone: An end of the junction does not agree with germline; a read error may underlie this. This chain links TRBV4-2 with TRBJ2-5; D might be TRBD2 (5 bases). The CDR3 runs to 11 residues. Germline lookup yields CDR1 LGHNA and CDR2 YNFKEQ. CDR3 residues: CASSLGETQHF. CDR3 bases: TGTGCCAGCAGCCTCGGGGAGACCCAGCACTTC.

This chain joins TRBV4-1 and TRBJ1-2; D is perhaps TRBD1 (6 bases). This CDR3 contains 17 residues. V lost 3 bases, J lost 5 bases, and 22 bases lay in between. The V gene's germline CDR1 is MGHRA and CDR2 YSYEKL. CDR3 protein: CASSHPWKGDIHYGYTF. Written as DNA, the CDR3 is TGCGCCAGCAGCCATCCCTGGAAGGGGGACATCCATTATGGCTACACCTTC.

The chain links TRBV2 to TRBJ1-5; perhaps TRBD1 as D (6 bases). Trimming left V 6 bases short and J 4 bases short, with 13 bases between. The germline V gene encodes CDR1 SNHLY and CDR2 FYNNEI. The CDR3 is made up of 14 amino acids. The CDR3 region is CASSPVTGNQPQHF. CDR3 sequence (DNA): TGTGCCAGCAGCCCAGTGACAGGTAATCAGCCCCAGCATTTT.

The rearrangement links TRBV24-1 to TRBJ2-1, with D possibly TRBD1 on 6 matching bases. Germline assignment: CDR1 KGHDR and CDR2 SFDVKD. CDR3 length: 13 residues. V shed 5 bases and J shed 8 bases, with 12 bases lying between them. This chain's CDR3 is CATSVRGGDEQFF. CDR3 bases: TGTGCCACCAGTGTTCGTGGGGGCGATGAGCAGTTCTTC.

The V and J genes are TRBV29-1 and TRBJ2-2; no firm D call. The V end was cut by 7 bases, the J end by 6 bases, with 9 bases between. The CDR3 is 11 residues long. Germline CDR1 reads SQVTM; CDR2 reads ANQGSEA. CDR3 residues: CSAGRSGELFF. CDR3 nucleotides: TGCAGCGCTGGACGGTCCGGGGAGCTGTTTTTT.

This chain links TRBV19 with TRBJ2-3; no reliable D call. Germline CDR1 reads LNHDA; CDR2 reads SQIVND (reference sequence). This CDR3 comprises 14 residues. The V end was cut by 8 bases, the J end by 4 bases, with 16 bases between. The CDR3, as DNA: TGTGCCAGTTCCGGATCCTACCCCCCAGATACGCAGTATTTT. Its translation is CASSGSYPPDTQYF.

The chain links TRBV7-8 to TRBJ2-7; 9 bases match TRBD2. This CDR3 region has 15 residues. V lost 5 bases to trimming and J lost 2 bases; unmatched junction nucleotides: 7. Germline V lookup: CDR1 SGHVS, CDR2 FQNEAQ. CDR3 in DNA: TGTGCCAGCAGCCCCGGCCTAGCGGGAACCTACGAGCAGTACTTC. It translates to CASSPGLAGTYEQYF.

J is TRBJ1-3 and V is TRBV28; 8 bases are shared with TRBD1. The J segment lost 2 bases and the V segment lost 3 bases, leaving 0 bases of the junction unmatched. The CDR3 is 14 residues long. Looked up from germline, CDR1 is MDHEN and CDR2 is SYDVKM. CDR3 amino acids: CASSLDRAGNTIYF. The CDR3 DNA reads TGTGCCAGCAGTTTGGACAGGGCTGGAAACACCATATATTTT.

This clone occurred once. V and J are TRBV7-2 and TRBJ1-1; D is undetermined. The V end was cut by 2 bases, the J end by 6 bases, with 7 bases between. CDR1 SGHTA and CDR2 FQGNSA come from the germline V gene. This CDR3 has 12 residues. This CDR3 reads CASSLYGSEAFF. The CDR3, as DNA: TGTGCCAGCAGCTTATATGGCTCTGAAGCTTTCTTT. The full variable domain, with the rest looked up from reference TRBV7-2 and TRBJ1-1, is GAGVSQSPSNKVTEKGKDVELRCDPISGHTALYWYRQSLGQGLEFLIYFQGNSAPDKSGLPSDRFSAERTGGSVSTLTIQRTQQEDSAVYLCASSLYGSEAFFGQGTRLTVV.

This chain joins TRBV27 and TRBJ2-2; D is possibly TRBD2 (5 bases). V lost 5 bases, J lost 7 bases, and 23 bases lay in between. This CDR3 comprises 17 residues. CDR1 and CDR2 (germline): MNHEY, SMNVEV (reference sequence). The CDR3: CASSQQRNGVGVGELFF. CDR3 bases: TGTGCCAGCAGTCAACAGAGGAACGGGGTGGGAGTCGGGGAGCTGTTTTTT.

The V call is TRBV19, the J call TRBJ2-3; D might be TRBD1 or TRBD2, each matching 6 bases. This CDR3 comprises 14 residues. Looked up from germline, CDR1 is LNHDA and CDR2 is SQIVND (reference sequence). V was shortened by 0 bases and J by 4 bases, with 8 bases between the two germline ends. The CDR3 sequence is CASSIDGGADTQYF. CDR3 DNA: TGTGCCAGTAGTATAGACGGGGGCGCAGATACGCAGTATTTT.

CDR3 amino acids: CASNVGWGYNEQFF. CDR3 bases: TGTGCCAGTAACGTGGGGTGGGGCTACAATGAGCAGTTCTTC. The chain is built from TRBV19 and TRBJ2-1; unclear D gene. Germline V lookup: CDR1 LNHDA, CDR2 SQIVND (reference sequence). This CDR3 is built from 14 residues. V was pared by 7 bases and J by 3 bases, with 13 bases between. Using reference TRBV19 and TRBJ2-1 for the parts outside the CDR3, the full variable domain is DGGITQSPKYLFRKEGQNVTLSCEQNLNHDAMYWYRQDPGQGLRLIYYSQIVNDFQKGDIAEGYSVSREKKESFPLTVTSAQKNPTAFYLCASNVGWGYNEQFFGPGTRLTVL.

The chain is built from TRBV7-2 and TRBJ2-7, with TRBD2 as a possible D gene (7 bases). Deletions cut 4 bases from V and 2 bases from J, with 12 bases between. This CDR3 region has 14 residues. The germline CDR1 and CDR2 sequences are SGHTA and FQGNSA. The CDR3 loop is CASSWGRGTYEQYF. CDR3 nucleotides: TGTGCCAGCAGCTGGGGGCGGGGGACCTACGAGCAGTACTTC.

The gene calls are TRBV5-1 and TRBJ1-3; TRBD1 aligns across 8 bases. With 4 bases clipped from V and 0 bases from J, the junction kept 3 bases outside the gene matches. The CDR3 totals 15 residues. Germline V CDR1 and CDR2: SGHRS, YFSETQ. CDR3 sequence reads: CASSEQGVSGNTIYF. Here the CDR3 DNA reads TGCGCCAGCAGCGAACAGGGGGTCTCTGGAAACACCATATATTTT. The full variable domain, completed using reference TRBV5-1 and TRBJ1-3, is KAGVTQTPRYLIKTRGQQVTLSCSPISGHRSVSWYQQTPGQGLQFLFEYFSETQRNKGNFPGRFSGRQFSNSRSEMNVSTLELGDSALYLCASSEQGVSGNTIYFGEGSWLTVV.

This chain connects TRBV7-2 to TRBJ1-6, with D perhaps TRBD1 (6 bases). Trimming stripped 1 base from V and 10 bases from J, with 20 bases between. The germline V gene encodes CDR1 SGHTA and CDR2 FQGNSA. The CDR3 has 17 amino acids. The CDR3 bases are TGTGCCAGCAGCTTAGGGGTCAGACAGGCGCGGGCCTCACCCCTCCACTTT. Its protein is CASSLGVRQARASPLHF.

This chain joins TRBV7-9 and TRBJ1-3; a possible D gene is TRBD1 (5 bases). The CDR3 runs to 16 residues. Looked up from germline, CDR1 is SEHNR and CDR2 is FQNEAQ (reference sequence). V was shortened by 1 base and J by 0 bases, with 10 bases between the two germline ends. CDR3 loop: CASSLGQGLSGNTIYF. The CDR3 bases are TGTGCCAGCAGCTTAGGGCAGGGACTCTCTGGAAACACCATATATTTT.

This clone appeared a single time. CDR3 residues: CASSQDVFSGANVLTF. The CDR3, as DNA: TGTGCCAGCAGCCAAGATGTCTTCTCTGGGGCCAACGTCCTGACTTTC. J is TRBJ2-6 and V is TRBV3-1 (or the pseudogene TRBV3-2); D gene uncertain. Looked up from germline, CDR1 is LGHDT and CDR2 is YNNKEL (reference sequence). V lost 0 bases to trimming and J lost 0 bases, with 6 bases between them. The CDR3 contains 16 residues.

This clone is a singleton in its sample. This chain joins TRBV7-8 and TRBJ2-5, with 7 bases matching TRBD2. V lost 6 bases, J lost 5 bases, and 15 bases stayed unmatched. The length of the CDR3 is 16 residues. The germline gives CDR1 SGHVS, CDR2 FQNEAQ. CDR3 nucleotide sequence: TGTGCCAGCAGTCGGGGGGTAGGACCACTTAGGGAGACCCAGTACTTC. Translating it yields CASSRGVGPLRETQYF.

V gene TRBV7-9 combines with J gene TRBJ1-2; D gene unclear. Germline V gene lookup returns CDR1 SEHNR and CDR2 FQNEAQ (reference sequence). The CDR3 contains 15 residues. Deletions cut 4 bases from V and 8 bases from J, with 20 bases between. CDR3: CASSSMVTAQRGYTF. The CDR3 DNA sequence: TGTGCCAGCAGCTCAATGGTGACCGCCCAGCGGGGCTACACCTTC. The complete variable domain, with remaining parts taken from reference TRBV7-9 and TRBJ1-2, reads DTGVSQNPRHKITKRGQNVTFRCDPISEHNRLYWYRQTLGQGPEFLTYFQNEAQLEKSRLLSDRFSAERPKGSFSTLEIQRTEQGDSAMYLCASSSMVTAQRGYTFGSGTRLTVV.

The CDR3 DNA sequence: TGTGCCAGCAGCTTAGCCGCCGGGGAGCTGTTTTTT. Protein: CASSLAAGELFF. V usage is TRBV7-9 and J usage is TRBJ2-2; D is ambiguous. Germline values: CDR1 SEHNR, CDR2 FQNEAQ (reference sequence). The CDR3 contains 12 residues. The V end lost 0 bases, the J end lost 6 bases, and 2 bases lay between the germline ends.

The CDR3 spells CASSPGAHGYTF. The CDR3 DNA reads TGTGCCAGCAGCCCGGGGGCGCATGGCTACACCTTC. The chain employs TRBV5-5 and TRBJ1-2; a weak D match, TRBD1 (6 bases). Trimming removed 4 bases at V and 6 bases at J, with 10 bases between. CDR1 and CDR2 from the germline V gene are SGHKS and YYEKEE (reference sequence). The CDR3 covers 12 residues. Filled out from reference TRBV5-5 and TRBJ1-2, the complete variable domain reads DAGVTQSPTHLIKTRGQQVTLRCSPISGHKSVSWYQQVLGQGPQFIFQYYEKEERGRGNFPDRFSARQFPNYSSELNVNALLLGDSALYLCASSPGAHGYTFGSGTRLTVV.

This chain joins TRBV5-4 and TRBJ2-2; perhaps TRBD2 as D (6 bases). This CDR3 is built from 16 residues. The germline V and J ends were trimmed by 0 bases and 1 base, with 10 bases remaining between them. CDR1 is SGHNT, CDR2 YYREEE, per germline (reference sequence). The CDR3 DNA follows: TGTGCCAGCAGCTTGGGGCGGGGCCTGAACACCGGGGAGCTGTTTTTT. It specifies CASSLGRGLNTGELFF.

The chain couples TRBV27 to TRBJ1-2; D ambiguous. Germline V gene lookup returns CDR1 MNHEY and CDR2 SMNVEV (reference sequence). The CDR3 runs to 16 residues. The V gene lost 5 bases and the J gene lost 0 bases, with 16 bases spanning the gap. DNA for the CDR3: TGTGCCAGCAGTCTCCGGGCAGAGGGAGCTAACTATGGCTACACCTTC. This sequence encodes CASSLRAEGANYGYTF.

The gene calls are TRBV6-5 and TRBJ2-1; weak D call: TRBD1 (5 bases). CDR3 length: 14 residues. V was cut by 6 bases and J by 5 bases, with 14 bases left in between. Germline CDR1 MNHEY, CDR2 SVGAGI. The CDR3 sequence is CASSLTVLDNEQFF. In DNA, the CDR3 is TGTGCCAGCAGCTTGACAGTCCTAGACAATGAGCAGTTCTTC.

J is TRBJ2-1 and V is TRBV9, with D possibly TRBD2 on 5 matching bases. The CDR3 has 14 amino acids. V was cut by 0 bases and J by 6 bases, with 10 bases left in between. CDR1 is SGDLS, CDR2 YYNGEE, per germline. CDR3 nucleotides: TGTGCCAGCAGCGTAGACGACGGAGGCAATGAGCAGTTCTTC. It is translated as CASSVDDGGNEQFF. The entire variable domain, with the rest obtained from reference TRBV9 and TRBJ2-1, is as follows: DSGVTQTPKHLITATGQRVTLRCSPRSGDLSVYWYQQSLDQGLQFLIQYYNGEERAKGNILERFSAQQFPDLHSELNLSSLELGDSALYFCASSVDDGGNEQFFGPGTRLTVL.